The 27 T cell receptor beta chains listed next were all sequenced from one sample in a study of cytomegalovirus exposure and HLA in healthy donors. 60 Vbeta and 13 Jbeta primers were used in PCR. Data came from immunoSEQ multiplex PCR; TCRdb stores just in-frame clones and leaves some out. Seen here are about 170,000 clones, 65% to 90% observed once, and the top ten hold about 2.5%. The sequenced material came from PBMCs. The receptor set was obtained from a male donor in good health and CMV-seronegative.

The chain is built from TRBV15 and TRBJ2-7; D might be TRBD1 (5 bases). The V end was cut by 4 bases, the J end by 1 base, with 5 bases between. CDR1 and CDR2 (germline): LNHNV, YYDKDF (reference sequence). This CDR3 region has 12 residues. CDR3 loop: CATSTGSYEQYF. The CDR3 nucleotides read TGTGCCACCAGCACAGGGTCCTACGAGCAGTACTTC. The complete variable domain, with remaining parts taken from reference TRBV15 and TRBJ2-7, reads DAMVIQNPRYQVTQFGKPVTLSCSQTLNHNVMYWYQQKSSQAPKLLFHYYDKDFNNEADTPDNFQSRRPNTSFCFLDIRSPGLGDTAMYLCATSTGSYEQYFGPGTRLTVT.

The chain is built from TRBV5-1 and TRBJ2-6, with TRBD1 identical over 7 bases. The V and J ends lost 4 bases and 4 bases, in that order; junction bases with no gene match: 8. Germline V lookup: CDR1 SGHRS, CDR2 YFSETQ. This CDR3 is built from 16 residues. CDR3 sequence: CASSEEQGTGANVLTF. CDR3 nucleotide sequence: TGCGCCAGCAGCGAAGAACAGGGGACCGGGGCCAACGTCCTGACTTTC.

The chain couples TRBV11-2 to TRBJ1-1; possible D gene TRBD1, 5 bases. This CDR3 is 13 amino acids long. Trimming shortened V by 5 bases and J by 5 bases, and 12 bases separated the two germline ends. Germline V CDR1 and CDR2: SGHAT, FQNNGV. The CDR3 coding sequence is TGTGCCAGCAGCCTCTGGGGGGGTACTGAAGCTTTCTTT. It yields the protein CASSLWGGTEAFF.

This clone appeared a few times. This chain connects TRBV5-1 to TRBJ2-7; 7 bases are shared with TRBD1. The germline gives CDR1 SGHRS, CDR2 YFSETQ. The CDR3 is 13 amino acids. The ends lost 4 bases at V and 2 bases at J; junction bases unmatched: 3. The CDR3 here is CASSAGTAYEQYF. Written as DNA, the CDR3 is TGCGCCAGCAGCGCCGGGACAGCCTACGAGCAGTACTTC.

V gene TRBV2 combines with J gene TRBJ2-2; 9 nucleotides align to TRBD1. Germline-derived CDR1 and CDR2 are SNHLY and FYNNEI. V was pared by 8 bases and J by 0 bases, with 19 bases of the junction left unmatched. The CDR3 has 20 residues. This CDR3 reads CASGKPGQGAPKSNTGELFF. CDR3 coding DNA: TGTGCCAGCGGCAAACCGGGACAGGGCGCACCTAAGTCGAACACCGGGGAGCTGTTTTTT.

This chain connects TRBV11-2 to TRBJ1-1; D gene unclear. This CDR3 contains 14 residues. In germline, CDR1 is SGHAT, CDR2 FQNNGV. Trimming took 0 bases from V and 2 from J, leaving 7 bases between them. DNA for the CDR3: TGTGCCAGCAGCTTAGACCCGGTAAACACTGAAGCTTTCTTT. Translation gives CASSLDPVNTEAFF.

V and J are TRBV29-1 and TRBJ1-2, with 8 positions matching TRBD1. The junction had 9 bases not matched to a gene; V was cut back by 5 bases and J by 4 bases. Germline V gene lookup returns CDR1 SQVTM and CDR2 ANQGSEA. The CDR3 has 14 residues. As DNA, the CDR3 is TGCAGCGTTAGAATAGACAGGGGTGGCTATGGCTACACCTTC. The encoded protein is CSVRIDRGGYGYTF. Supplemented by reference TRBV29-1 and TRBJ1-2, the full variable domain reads SAVISQKPSRDICQRGTSLTIQCQVDSQVTMMFWYRQQPGQSLTLIATANQGSEATYESGFVIDKFPISRPNLTFSTLTVSNMSPEDSSIYLCSVRIDRGGYGYTFGSGTRLTVV.

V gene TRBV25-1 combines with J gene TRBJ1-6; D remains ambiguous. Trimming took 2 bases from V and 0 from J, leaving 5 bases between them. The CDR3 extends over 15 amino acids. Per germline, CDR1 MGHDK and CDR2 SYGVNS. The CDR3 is CASSEGSSYNSPLHF. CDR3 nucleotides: TGTGCCAGCAGTGAAGGGAGCTCCTATAATTCACCCCTCCACTTT.

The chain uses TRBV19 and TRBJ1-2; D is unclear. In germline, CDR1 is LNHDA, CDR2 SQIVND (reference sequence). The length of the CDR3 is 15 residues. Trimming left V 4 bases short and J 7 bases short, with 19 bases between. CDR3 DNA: TGTGCCAGTAGTAACTGGTCTCGCGGAGGCTCTGGCTACACCTTC. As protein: CASSNWSRGGSGYTF.

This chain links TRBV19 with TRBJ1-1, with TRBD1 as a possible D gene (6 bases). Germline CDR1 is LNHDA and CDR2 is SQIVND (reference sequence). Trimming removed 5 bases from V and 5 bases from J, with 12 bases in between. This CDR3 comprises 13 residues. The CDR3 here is CASSLQGMTEAFF. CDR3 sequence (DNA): TGTGCCAGTAGTTTGCAGGGGATGACTGAAGCTTTCTTT.

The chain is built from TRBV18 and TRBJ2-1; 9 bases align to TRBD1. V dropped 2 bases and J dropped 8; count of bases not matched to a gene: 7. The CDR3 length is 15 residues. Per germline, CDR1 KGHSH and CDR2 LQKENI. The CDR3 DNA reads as TGTGCCAGCTCACCAGGGACAGGGAATTTGGATGAGCAGTTCTTC. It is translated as CASSPGTGNLDEQFF.

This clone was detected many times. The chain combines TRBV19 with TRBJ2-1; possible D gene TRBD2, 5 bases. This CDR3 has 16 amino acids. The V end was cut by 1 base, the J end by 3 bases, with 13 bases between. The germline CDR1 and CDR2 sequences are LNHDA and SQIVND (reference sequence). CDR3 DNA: TGTGCCAGTAGTATAGGTTGGGGAGACAACTACAATGAGCAGTTCTTC. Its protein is CASSIGWGDNYNEQFF.

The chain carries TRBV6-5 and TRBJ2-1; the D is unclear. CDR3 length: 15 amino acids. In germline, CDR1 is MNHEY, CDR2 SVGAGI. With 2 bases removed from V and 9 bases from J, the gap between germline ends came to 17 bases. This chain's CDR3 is CASSYGLGYGSEQFF. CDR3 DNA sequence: TGTGCCAGCAGTTACGGCCTGGGCTATGGTAGTGAGCAGTTCTTC.

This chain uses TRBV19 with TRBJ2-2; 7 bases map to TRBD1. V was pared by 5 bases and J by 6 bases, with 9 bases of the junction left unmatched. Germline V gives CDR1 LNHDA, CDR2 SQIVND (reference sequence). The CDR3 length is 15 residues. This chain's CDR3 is CASSPTDRVAGELFF. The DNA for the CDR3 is TGTGCCAGTAGTCCAACAGACAGGGTCGCCGGGGAGCTGTTTTTT.

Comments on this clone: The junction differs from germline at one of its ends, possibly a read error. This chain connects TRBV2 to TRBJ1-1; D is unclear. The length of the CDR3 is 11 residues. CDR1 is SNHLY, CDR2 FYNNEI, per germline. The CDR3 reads CASLDRTGSLF. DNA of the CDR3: TGTGCCAGCTTGGATCGAACGGGGAGCCTCTTT.

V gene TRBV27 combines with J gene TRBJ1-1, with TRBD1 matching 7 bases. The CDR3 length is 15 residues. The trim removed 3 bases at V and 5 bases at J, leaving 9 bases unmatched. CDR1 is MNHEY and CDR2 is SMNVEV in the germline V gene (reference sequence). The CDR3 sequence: CASSLEQGLRTEAFF. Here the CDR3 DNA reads TGTGCCAGCAGTTTGGAACAGGGGCTGCGTACTGAAGCTTTCTTT.

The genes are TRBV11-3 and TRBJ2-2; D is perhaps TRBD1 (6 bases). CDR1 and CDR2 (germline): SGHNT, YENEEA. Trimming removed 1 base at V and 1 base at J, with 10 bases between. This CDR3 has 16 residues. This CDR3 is CASSLGTAMNTGELFF. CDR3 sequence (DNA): TGTGCCAGCAGCTTAGGGACAGCCATGAACACCGGGGAGCTGTTTTTT.

The CDR3 DNA sequence: TGTGCCCTCTCCCGGGCGGGGAAGAGGGACTATGGCTACACCTTC. Translation gives CALSRAGKRDYGYTF. The genes are TRBV2 and TRBJ1-2; no definite D call. V shed 11 bases and J shed 3 bases, with 22 bases lying between them. CDR3 size: 15 residues. The germline V gene encodes CDR1 SNHLY and CDR2 FYNNEI.

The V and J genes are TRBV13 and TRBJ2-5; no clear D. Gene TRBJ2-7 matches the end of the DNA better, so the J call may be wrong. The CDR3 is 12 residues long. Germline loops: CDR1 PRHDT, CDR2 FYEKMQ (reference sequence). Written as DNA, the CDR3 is TGTGCCAGCAGCGGCAGATGGGGCGAGCAGTACTTC. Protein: CASSGRWGEQYF.

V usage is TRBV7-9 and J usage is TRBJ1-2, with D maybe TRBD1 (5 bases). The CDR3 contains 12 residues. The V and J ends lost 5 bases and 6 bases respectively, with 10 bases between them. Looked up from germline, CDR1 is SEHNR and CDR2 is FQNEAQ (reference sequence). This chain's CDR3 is CASSPSRDGYTF. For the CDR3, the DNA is TGTGCCAGCAGCCCAAGCAGGGATGGCTACACCTTC. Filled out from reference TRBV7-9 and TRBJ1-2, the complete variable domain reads DTGVSQNPRHKITKRGQNVTFRCDPISEHNRLYWYRQTLGQGPEFLTYFQNEAQLEKSRLLSDRFSAERPKGSFSTLEIQRTEQGDSAMYLCASSPSRDGYTFGSGTRLTVV.

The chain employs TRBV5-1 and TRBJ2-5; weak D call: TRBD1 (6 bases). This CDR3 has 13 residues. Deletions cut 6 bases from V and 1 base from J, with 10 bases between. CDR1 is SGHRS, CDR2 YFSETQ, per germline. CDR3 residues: CASTRDTQETQYF. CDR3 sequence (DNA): TGCGCCAGCACCCGGGACACCCAAGAGACCCAGTACTTC. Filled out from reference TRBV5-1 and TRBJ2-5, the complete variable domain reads KAGVTQTPRYLIKTRGQQVTLSCSPISGHRSVSWYQQTPGQGLQFLFEYFSETQRNKGNFPGRFSGRQFSNSRSEMNVSTLELGDSALYLCASTRDTQETQYFGPGTRLLVL.

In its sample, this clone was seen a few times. CDR3 sequence (DNA): TGTGCCATCAGCGGGCTCAGGGTAGAAACTGGAAACACCATATATTTT. The encoded protein is CAISGLRVETGNTIYF. The rearrangement uses TRBV10-3 and TRBJ1-3; TRBD1 might be the D (5 bases). The length of the CDR3 is 16 residues. The V gene lost 6 bases and the J gene lost 2 bases, with 17 bases spanning the gap. Germline V gene data show CDR1 as ENHRY and CDR2 as SYGVKD.

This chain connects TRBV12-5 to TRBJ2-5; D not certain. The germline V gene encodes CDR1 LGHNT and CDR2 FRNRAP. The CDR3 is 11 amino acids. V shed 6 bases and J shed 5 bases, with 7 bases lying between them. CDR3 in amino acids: CASGRLETQYF. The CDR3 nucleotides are TGTGCTAGTGGGAGGTTGGAGACCCAGTACTTC.

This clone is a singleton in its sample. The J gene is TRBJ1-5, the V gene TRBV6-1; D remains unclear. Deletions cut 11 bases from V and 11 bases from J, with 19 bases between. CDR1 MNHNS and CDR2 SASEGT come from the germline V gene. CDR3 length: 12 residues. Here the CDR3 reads CAALNTRSSQHF. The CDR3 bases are TGTGCCGCACTGAACACCCGGAGCTCCCAGCATTTT.

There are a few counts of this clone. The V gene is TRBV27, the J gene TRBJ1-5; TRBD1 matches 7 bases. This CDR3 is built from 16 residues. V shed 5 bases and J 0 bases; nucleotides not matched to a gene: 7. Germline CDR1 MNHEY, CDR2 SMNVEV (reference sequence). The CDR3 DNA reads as TGTGCCAGCAGTCCCTGGGGACAGAATAGCAATCAGCCCCAGCATTTT. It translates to CASSPWGQNSNQPQHF.

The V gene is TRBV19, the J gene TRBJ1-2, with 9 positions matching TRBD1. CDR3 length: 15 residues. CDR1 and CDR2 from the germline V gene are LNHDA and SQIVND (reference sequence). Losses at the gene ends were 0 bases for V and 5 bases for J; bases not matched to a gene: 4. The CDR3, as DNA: TGTGCCAGTAGTATAGATCACAGGGGGCTATATGGCTACACCTTC. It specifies CASSIDHRGLYGYTF.

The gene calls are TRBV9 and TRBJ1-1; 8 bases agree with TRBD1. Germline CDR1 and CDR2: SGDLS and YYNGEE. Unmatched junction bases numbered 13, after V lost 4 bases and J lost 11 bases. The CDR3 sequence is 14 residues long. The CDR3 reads CASSRSQQGATAFF. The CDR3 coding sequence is TGTGCCAGCAGCAGAAGCCAGCAGGGGGCGACTGCTTTCTTT.